Included here is one T cell receptor beta chain sequence, with context. As yet, its antigen is unknown. PCR employed 60 Vbeta and 13 Jbeta primers. In the original analysis: It was a later analysis that counted 83 million or so unique TCR beta chains, of which 9.5 million to 14 million were shared. The table came from immunoSEQ multiplex PCR; TCRdb's copy has only in-frame clones and leaves some out. The V and J calls and clone size are taken from that table; D and trimming were inferred from the DNA. The table includes about 120,000 clones, 65% to 80% detected once. Trimming at V came to 4 bases and at J to 7 bases, leaving 8 bases not matched to a gene. Looked up from germline, CDR1 is GTSNPN and CDR2 is SVGIG (reference sequence). The CDR3 has 13 amino acids. The data are from a study of cytomegalovirus exposure and HLA in healthy donors. Study findings and constraints: Prior analysis indicated that the majority of TCR beta V segments exhibited productivity approximately 90% or approximately 30% of the time. The classifier reportedly diagnosed cytomegalovirus status with high sensitivity and specificity.

The J gene is TRBJ2-5, the V gene TRBV30, with TRBD1 matching 8 bases. The receptor's source is a middle-aged man in good health and CMV-seropositive. Sequencing used PBMCs. The CDR3 nucleotides read TGTGCCTGGAAGGGACAGGAGGGTGGGACCCAGTACTTC. This encodes CAWKGQEGGTQYF.